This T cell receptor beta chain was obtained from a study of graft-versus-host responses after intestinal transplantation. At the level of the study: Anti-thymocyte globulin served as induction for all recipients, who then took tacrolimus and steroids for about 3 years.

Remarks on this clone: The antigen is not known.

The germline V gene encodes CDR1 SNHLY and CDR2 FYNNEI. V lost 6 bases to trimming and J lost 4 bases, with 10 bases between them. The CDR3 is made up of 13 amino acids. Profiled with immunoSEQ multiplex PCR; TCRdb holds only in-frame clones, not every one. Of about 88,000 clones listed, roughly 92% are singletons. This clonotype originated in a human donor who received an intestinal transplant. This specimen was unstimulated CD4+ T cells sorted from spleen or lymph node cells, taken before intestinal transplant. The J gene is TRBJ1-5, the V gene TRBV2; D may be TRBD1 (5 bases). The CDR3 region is CASSPGLNQPQHF. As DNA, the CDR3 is TGTGCCAGCAGCCCGGGACTTAATCAGCCCCAGCATTTT.